Given below is one T cell receptor beta chain in context. V was pared by 8 bases and J by 2 bases, with 12 bases between. Germline V gene data show CDR1 as LGHDT and CDR2 as YNNKEL (reference sequence). CDR3 length equals 14 residues. In the authors' methods: Reference gene primer amplification in the assay estimated nucleated cell counts. Assay used: immunoSEQ multiplex PCR; TCRdb lists only in-frame clones, some missing. The DNA gave D and trimming, while V, J and clone size come from that table. In the table there are a few hundred thousand clones, approximately 90% of which are singletons. The sample belongs to a study of blood T cell repertoires in COVID-19. Study-wide context: Some COVID-19 samples were acute and others convalescent; all came from the United States, Italy and Spain. Sources were T cells, B-cell-depleted T cells, or PBMCs; the material itself was cDNA or gDNA.

Sequencing input: peripheral blood. V and J are TRBV3-1 (or the pseudogene TRBV3-2) and TRBJ1-4; D remains ambiguous. The sequence derives from a man in his 60s who had recovered from COVID-19. In DNA, the CDR3 is TGTGCCAGCCATAGAGGAGGTACTAATGAAAAACTGTTTTTT. Amino acid sequence: CASHRGGTNEKLFF.